The present T cell receptor (beta chain) was sequenced within a study of T-cell memory formation after mild COVID-19. TCRdb used MiXCR to reprocess the 5' RACE reads, holding one entry per CDR3 protein. The table lists 70,000 to 100,000 distinct CDR3 sequences, about 16% of them singletons. The junction had 5 bases not matched to a gene; V was cut back by 1 base and J by 3 bases. Germline lookup yields CDR1 MGHRA and CDR2 YSYEKL. CDR3 length equals 18 residues. This clonotype was detected only a few times. The sample consisted of PBMCs or a T cell subset sorted from them (not recorded which). The chain has TRBV4-1 and TRBJ2-3, with 15 bases identical to TRBD2. This receptor was identified in a man aged 18 to 29 who had mild COVID-19 (a few samples of this study predate the infection). Cell type and time point are not known. CDR3 in DNA: TGCGCCAGCAGCCAAGCAGGACTAGCGGGGGGGACGACAGATACGCAGTATTTT. Translation: CASSQAGLAGGTTDTQYF.